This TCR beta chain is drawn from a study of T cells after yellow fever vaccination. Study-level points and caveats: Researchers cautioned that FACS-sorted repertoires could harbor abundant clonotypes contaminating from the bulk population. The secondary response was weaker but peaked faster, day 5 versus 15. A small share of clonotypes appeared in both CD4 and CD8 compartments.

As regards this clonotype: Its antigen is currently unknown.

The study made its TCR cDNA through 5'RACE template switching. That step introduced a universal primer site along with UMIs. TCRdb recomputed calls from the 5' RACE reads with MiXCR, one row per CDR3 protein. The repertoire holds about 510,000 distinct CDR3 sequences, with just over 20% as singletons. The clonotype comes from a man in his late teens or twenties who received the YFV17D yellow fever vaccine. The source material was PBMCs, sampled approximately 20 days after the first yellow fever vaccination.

The CDR3 region is CASSLAYTGRDTEAFF. The CDR3 coding sequence is TGCGCCAGCAGCTTGGCCTATACAGGGAGGGACACTGAAGCTTTCTTT. The J gene is TRBJ1-1, the V gene TRBV5-1; a weak D match, TRBD1 (6 bases). The CDR3 consists of 16 residues. V was trimmed by 0 bases and J by 3 bases, leaving 15 bases between them. CDR1 and CDR2 from the germline V gene are SGHRS and YFSETQ. The full variable domain, in which reference TRBV5-1 and TRBJ1-1 provide the parts outside the CDR3, is KAGVTQTPRYLIKTRGQQVTLSCSPISGHRSVSWYQQTPGQGLQFLFEYFSETQRNKGNFPGRFSGRQFSNSRSEMNVSTLELGDSALYLCASSLAYTGRDTEAFFGQGTRLTVV.